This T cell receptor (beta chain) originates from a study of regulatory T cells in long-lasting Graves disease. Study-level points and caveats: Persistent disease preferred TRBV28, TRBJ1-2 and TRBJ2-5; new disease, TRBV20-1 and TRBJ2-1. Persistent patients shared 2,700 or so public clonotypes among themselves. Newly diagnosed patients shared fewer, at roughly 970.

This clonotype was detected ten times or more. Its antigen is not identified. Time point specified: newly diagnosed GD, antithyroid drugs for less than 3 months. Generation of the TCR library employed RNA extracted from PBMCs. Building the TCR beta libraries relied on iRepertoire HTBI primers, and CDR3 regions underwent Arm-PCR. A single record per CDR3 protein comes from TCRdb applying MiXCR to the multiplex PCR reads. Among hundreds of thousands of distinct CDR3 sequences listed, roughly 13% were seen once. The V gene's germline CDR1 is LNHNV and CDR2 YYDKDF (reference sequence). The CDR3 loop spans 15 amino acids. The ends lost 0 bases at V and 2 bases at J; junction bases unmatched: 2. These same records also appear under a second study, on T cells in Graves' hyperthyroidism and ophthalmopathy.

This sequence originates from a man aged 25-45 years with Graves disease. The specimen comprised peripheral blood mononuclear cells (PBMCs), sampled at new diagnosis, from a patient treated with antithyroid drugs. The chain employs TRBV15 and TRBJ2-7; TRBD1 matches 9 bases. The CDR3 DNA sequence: TGTGCCACCAGCAGAGAAGGGACAGGGACCTACGAGCAGTACTTC. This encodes CATSREGTGTYEQYF.